Following are 18 T cell receptor beta chains from one sample sequenced in a study of T-cell reconstitution after alpha-beta-depleted transplantation in children. Unique molecular identifiers featured in how the TCRbeta library was prepared. TCRdb called the PCR reads again in MiXCR, with one record for every CDR3 protein. In the table there are around 480,000 distinct CDR3 sequences, less than 35% of which are singletons. This material consisted of PBMCs from the stem cell graft donor, taken from the stem cell graft. The source is a human donor who donated a stem cell graft to a child with aplastic anemia.

A few counts support this clonotype. This chain uses TRBV30 with TRBJ1-1; tentatively, D is TRBD1 (5 bases). The CDR3 is made up of 14 amino acids. Trimming shortened V by 1 base and J by 4 bases, and 13 bases separated the two germline ends. Germline CDR1 and CDR2: GTSNPN and SVGIG (reference sequence). CDR3 protein: CAWSAPGVSTEAFF. CDR3 DNA: TGTGCCTGGAGTGCCCCGGGGGTGAGCACTGAAGCTTTCTTT. The variable domain in full, with the rest retrieved from reference TRBV30 and TRBJ1-1, is SQTIHQWPATLVQPVGSPLSLECTVEGTSNPNLYWYRQAAGRGLQLLFYSVGIGQISSEVPQNLSASRPQDRQFILSSKKLLLSDSGFYLCAWSAPGVSTEAFFGQGTRLTVV.

The genes are TRBV10-2 and TRBJ2-5; D gene unclear. CDR1 and CDR2 (germline): WSHSY, SAAADI. Trimming removed 6 bases at V and 1 base at J, with 9 bases between. This CDR3 region has 13 residues. CDR3: CASSLNLQETQYF. CDR3 bases: TGCGCCAGCAGCCTGAACCTCCAAGAGACCCAGTACTTC.

This chain uses TRBV5-1 with TRBJ1-3; no clear D. Looked up from germline, CDR1 is SGHRS and CDR2 is YFSETQ. V lost 1 base and J 0 bases, leaving 14 bases between the germline ends. This CDR3 comprises 17 residues. The CDR3 loop reads CASSLTTGASSGNTIYF. The CDR3 DNA is TGCGCCAGCAGCTTGACGACGGGCGCAAGCTCTGGAAACACCATATATTTT.

As DNA, the CDR3 is TGTGCCAGCAGAAAACCGGGACAGAGATTTTACGAGCAGTACTTC. It is translated as CASRKPGQRFYEQYF. The chain uses TRBV11-2 and TRBJ2-7; 7 positions match TRBD1. The CDR3 is made up of 15 amino acids. Germline CDR1 and CDR2: SGHAT and FQNNGV. V lost 6 bases and J lost 4; bases outside the gene matches: 12.

This clonotype was counted once. A read error is possible here, since a much larger clone lies one base away. This rearrangement joins TRBV7-2 to TRBJ2-3; D unresolved. Trimming removed 7 bases from V and 2 bases from J, with 7 bases in between. Looked up from germline, CDR1 is SGHTA and CDR2 is FQGNSA. CDR3 length: 12 amino acids. CDR3 protein: CASTPNTDTQYF. CDR3 nucleotide sequence: TGTGCCAGCACCCCCAACACAGATACGCAGTATTTT.

The CDR3 region is CASSYVRPQGPNTEAFF. The CDR3 coding sequence is TGTGCCAGCAGTTACGTCCGCCCTCAGGGGCCGAACACTGAAGCTTTCTTT. The chain recombines TRBV6-5 with TRBJ1-1; D possibly corresponds to TRBD1 (6 bases). This CDR3 is 17 amino acids long. The V gene lost 2 bases and the J gene lost 1 base, with 17 bases spanning the gap. The germline V gene has CDR1 MNHEY and CDR2 SVGAGI.

The chain couples TRBV4-3 to TRBJ2-7; D gene unclear. This CDR3 region has 15 residues. Trimming took off 0 bases at V and 2 bases at J, with 11 bases between the two ends. The germline gives CDR1 LGHNA, CDR2 YSLEER. In nucleotides, the CDR3 is TGCGCCAGCAGCCAAGAGAGGACGGATCCCTACGAGCAGTACTTC. This codes for CASSQERTDPYEQYF.

About this clonotype itself: The junction and the germline gene differ at one end; a read error may be behind it. The chain joins TRBV20-1 to TRBJ2-1; 8 positions agree with TRBD2. The germline V gene has CDR1 DFQATT and CDR2 SNEGSKA (reference sequence). The CDR3 has 17 amino acids. The CDR3 sequence is CCATPREAKLTLNEQFF. The CDR3 DNA reads as TGCTGTGCTACCCCGCGGGAGGCCAAACTCACGCTCAATGAGCAGTTCTTC.

The chain employs TRBV29-1 and TRBJ1-5; 8 bases match TRBD1. The CDR3 has 13 residues. The germline gives CDR1 SQVTM, CDR2 ANQGSEA. J was trimmed by 6 bases and V by 6 bases; bases with no gene match: 7. CDR3 loop: CSVAGQGSQPQHF. The CDR3 DNA sequence: TGCAGCGTCGCCGGACAGGGTAGTCAGCCCCAGCATTTT.

The chain couples TRBV9 to TRBJ2-1; D uncertain. The V gene lost 4 bases and the J gene lost 4 bases, with 9 bases spanning the gap. In germline, CDR1 is SGDLS, CDR2 YYNGEE. The CDR3 is 13 residues long. As DNA, the CDR3 is TGTGCCAGCAGCTACGATTTATACAATGAGCAGTTCTTC. Amino acids: CASSYDLYNEQFF.

The rearrangement links TRBV29-1 to TRBJ1-1; D gene ambiguous. V lost 7 bases, J lost 1 base, and 13 bases lay in between. CDR1 and CDR2 from the germline V gene are SQVTM and ANQGSEA. This CDR3 has 13 amino acids. This CDR3 is CSASQLSNTEAFF. The CDR3 DNA reads as TGCAGCGCTTCACAGCTTTCGAACACTGAAGCTTTCTTT.

The chain has TRBV12-3 or TRBV12-4 and TRBJ1-2, with 7 positions matching TRBD1. J lost 8 bases, V lost 6 bases, and 9 bases had no gene match. The CDR3 consists of 13 residues. CDR3 region: CASSQGQARGYTF. The CDR3 nucleotides are TGTGCCAGCAGCCAAGGACAGGCACGGGGCTACACCTTC.

This sequence joins TRBV5-1 and TRBJ2-3, with 7 bases matching TRBD2. Losses at the gene ends were 5 bases for V and 4 bases for J; bases not matched to a gene: 7. The length of the CDR3 is 14 residues. In germline, CDR1 is SGHRS, CDR2 YFSETQ. The CDR3: CASSIAGWADTQYF. DNA for the CDR3: TGCGCCAGCAGTATAGCGGGTTGGGCAGATACGCAGTATTTT.

In its sample, this clonotype was seen a few times. The CDR3, as DNA: TGCAGCGTGGAAAGCGGGAGTCGAGGAGATACGCAGTATTTT. It translates to CSVESGSRGDTQYF. This rearrangement joins TRBV29-1 to TRBJ2-3; TRBD2 matches at 8 bases. The CDR3 contains 14 residues. The germline CDR1 and CDR2 sequences are SQVTM and ANQGSEA. The V gene end was trimmed by 6 bases and the J gene end by 5 bases; junction bases not matched to a gene: 10.

The chain joins TRBV5-1 to TRBJ2-5, with 10 bases matching TRBD2. This CDR3 region has 16 residues. The V gene end was trimmed by 4 bases and the J gene end by 4 bases; junction bases not matched to a gene: 10. The germline CDR1 and CDR2 sequences are SGHRS and YFSETQ. This CDR3 is CASSLGLAGASETQYF. The CDR3 DNA follows: TGCGCCAGCAGCCTGGGGCTAGCGGGAGCTTCAGAGACCCAGTACTTC.

This clonotype was observed a handful of times. The CDR3 nucleotides are TGTGCCAGCAGTTCCCAACAGGGTATAGGAACCGGGGAGCTGTTTTTT. Translation: CASSSQQGIGTGELFF. The chain recombines TRBV12-3 or TRBV12-4 with TRBJ2-2, with D maybe TRBD1 (6 bases). Trimming pared 4 bases from V and 5 bases from J, leaving 17 bases between. The CDR3 loop spans 16 amino acids.

This chain connects TRBV6-2 or TRBV6-3 to TRBJ1-1; tentative D call: TRBD1 (5 bases). The length of the CDR3 is 18 residues. Per germline, CDR1 MNHEY and CDR2 SVGEGT. V dropped 6 bases and J dropped 2 bases, with 25 bases sitting between them. The CDR3 sequence is CASRPMTGTAILNTEAFF. The DNA of the CDR3 is TGTGCCAGCAGACCTATGACCGGGACGGCCATTCTCAACACTGAAGCTTTCTTT.

V usage is TRBV19 and J usage is TRBJ2-1; D might be TRBD2 (6 bases). The CDR3 runs 12 residues. The V gene lost 8 bases and the J gene lost 9 bases, with 14 bases spanning the gap. Per germline, CDR1 LNHDA and CDR2 SQIVND (reference sequence). The CDR3 loop is CASGVLGGEQFF. The CDR3 nucleotides read TGTGCCAGTGGAGTGTTGGGGGGTGAGCAGTTCTTC.